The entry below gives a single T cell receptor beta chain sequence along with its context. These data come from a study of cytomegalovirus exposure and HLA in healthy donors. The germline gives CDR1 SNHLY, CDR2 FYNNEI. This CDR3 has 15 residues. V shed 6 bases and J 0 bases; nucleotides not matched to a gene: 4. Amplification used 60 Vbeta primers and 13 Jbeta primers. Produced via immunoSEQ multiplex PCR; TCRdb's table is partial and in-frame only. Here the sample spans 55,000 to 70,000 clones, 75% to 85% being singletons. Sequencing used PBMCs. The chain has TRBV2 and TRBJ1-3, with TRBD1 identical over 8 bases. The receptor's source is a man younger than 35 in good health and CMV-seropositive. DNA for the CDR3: TGTGCCAGCAGGGGGGGGACAGGCTCTGGAAACACCATATATTTT. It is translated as CASRGGTGSGNTIYF.